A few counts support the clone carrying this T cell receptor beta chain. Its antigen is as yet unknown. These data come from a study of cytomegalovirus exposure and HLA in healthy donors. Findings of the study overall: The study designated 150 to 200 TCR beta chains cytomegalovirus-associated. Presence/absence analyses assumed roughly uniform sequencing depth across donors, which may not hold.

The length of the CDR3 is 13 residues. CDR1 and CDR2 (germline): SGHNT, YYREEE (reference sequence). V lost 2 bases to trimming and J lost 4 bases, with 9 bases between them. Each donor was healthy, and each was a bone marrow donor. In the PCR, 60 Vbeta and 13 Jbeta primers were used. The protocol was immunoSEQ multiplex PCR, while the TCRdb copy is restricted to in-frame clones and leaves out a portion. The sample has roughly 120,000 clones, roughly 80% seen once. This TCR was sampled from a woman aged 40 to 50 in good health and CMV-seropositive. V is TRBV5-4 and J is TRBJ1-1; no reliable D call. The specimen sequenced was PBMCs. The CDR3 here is CASSLEWSTEAFF. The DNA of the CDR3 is TGTGCCAGCAGCTTAGAATGGAGCACTGAAGCTTTCTTT.